The 5 T cell receptor beta chains in this list originate from one sample, sequenced in a study of T cells after yellow fever vaccination. TCRdb called the 5' RACE reads again in MiXCR, with one record for every CDR3 protein. Of fewer than 450,000 distinct CDR3 sequences listed, under 14% were seen once; the top ten hold around 20%. Sequencing used PBMCs, obtained on the day of the first yellow fever vaccination. These receptors were collected from a man younger than 35 who received the YFV17D yellow fever vaccine.

The sample holds many counts of this clonotype. J is TRBJ1-2 and V is TRBV29-1, with no clear D. CDR1 SQVTM and CDR2 ANQGSEA come from the germline V gene. The germline V and J ends were trimmed by 4 bases and 2 bases, with 11 bases remaining between them. The CDR3 is 13 amino acids. Here the CDR3 DNA reads TGCAGCGTTGGCAGACGAGCCAACTATGGCTACACCTTC. This sequence encodes CSVGRRANYGYTF.

V is TRBV7-6 and J is TRBJ2-5, with D possibly being TRBD1 (5 bases). From germline, CDR1 is SGHVS and CDR2 FNYEAQ. V was cut by 4 bases and J by 2 bases, with 11 bases left in between. The CDR3 contains 14 residues. CDR3 coding DNA: TGTGCCAGCAGCTGGACAACCTTACAAGAGACCCAGTACTTC. Its translation is CASSWTTLQETQYF. The full variable domain, in which reference TRBV7-6 and TRBJ2-5 provide the parts outside the CDR3, is GAGVSQSPRYKVTKRGQDVALRCDPISGHVSLYWYRQALGQGPEFLTYFNYEAQQDKSGLPNDRFSAERPEGSISTLTIQRTEQRDSAMYRCASSWTTLQETQYFGPGTRLLVL.

The chain couples TRBV7-9 to TRBJ2-7; D perhaps matches TRBD1 (5 bases). Germline V gene data show CDR1 as SEHNR and CDR2 as FQNEAQ (reference sequence). The CDR3 sequence is 14 residues long. Trimming left V 1 base short and J 2 bases short, with 9 bases between. In DNA form, the CDR3 reads TGTGCCAGCAGCTTAGTAGGGGCCACCTACGAGCAGTACGTC. Translating gives CASSLVGATYEQYV.

J is TRBJ2-5 and V is TRBV7-2, with D perhaps assigned TRBD1 or TRBD2 (7 bases each). Trimming pared 2 bases from V and 4 bases from J, leaving 11 bases between. Looked up from germline, CDR1 is SGHTA and CDR2 is FQGNSA. There are 14 residues in the CDR3. The CDR3 bases are TGTGCCAGCAGCTTACAGGGGGGGGCAGAGACCCAGTACTTC. It yields the protein CASSLQGGAETQYF.

The chain employs TRBV23-1 and TRBJ2-7, with D possibly called TRBD1 or TRBD2 (6 bases each). TRBV23-1 has ORF status, its function being uncertain. The V and J ends lost 1 base and 7 bases respectively, with 17 bases between them. The CDR3 is made up of 15 amino acids. DNA for the CDR3: TGCGCCAGCAGTCAATTTAGGGTCGGGGGCGCGGAGCAGTACTTC. This codes for CASSQFRVGGAEQYF.